These 30 T cell receptor beta chains came from one sample sequenced in a study of Ad26.COV2.S vaccination and SARS-CoV-2 variants. This sample's treatment: about 20 received Ad26.COV2.S at low or high dose, single or two shots; roughly 5 received placebo; per-sample allocation not given. The study sampled participants on day 63 after the first vaccine or placebo injection. TCRdb keeps only in-frame clones here, not all; method: immunoSEQ multiplex PCR. The sample yields approximately 410,000 clones, approximately 92% seen once. The sequencing used peripheral blood, collected in a trial of Ad26.COV2.S vaccine versus placebo. Receptors were obtained from a person aged 18-60 years who received the Ad26.COV2.S COVID-19 vaccine or a placebo.

This rearrangement joins TRBV30 to TRBJ1-3; D is unclear. V lost 1 base and J lost 1, with 8 bases in between. The CDR3 has 14 amino acids. CDR1 and CDR2 from the germline V gene are GTSNPN and SVGIG (reference sequence). CDR3: CAWSAGRSGNTIYF. The CDR3 nucleotides read TGTGCCTGGAGTGCGGGTAGATCTGGAAACACCATATATTTT.

V and J are TRBV30 and TRBJ2-7; D might be TRBD2 (6 bases). CDR1 and CDR2 (germline): GTSNPN, SVGIG (reference sequence). The CDR3 totals 15 residues. V lost 0 bases and J 4 bases, leaving 16 bases between the germline ends. CDR3 sequence reads: CAWSVGLREEYEQYF. CDR3 sequence (DNA): TGTGCCTGGAGTGTAGGTCTGAGGGAGGAGTACGAGCAGTACTTC.

This clone was counted once. CDR3: CASSSQGNTEAFF. In DNA, the CDR3 is TGTGCCAGCAGTTCTCAGGGGAACACTGAAGCTTTCTTT. The V gene is TRBV5-4, the J gene TRBJ1-1; tentative D call: TRBD1 (5 bases). The CDR3 is made up of 13 amino acids. Trimming pared 5 bases from V and 1 base from J, leaving 9 bases between. Germline loops: CDR1 SGHNT, CDR2 YYREEE (reference sequence).

This clone turned up a few times. This chain joins TRBV5-1 and TRBJ1-5; weak D call: TRBD1 (5 bases). CDR3 length equals 15 residues. V was cut by 5 bases and J by 0 bases, with 12 bases left in between. In germline, CDR1 is SGHRS, CDR2 YFSETQ. The CDR3 DNA is TGCGCCAGCAGAAGGGACGCGTATAGCAATCAGCCCCAGCATTTT. Amino acid sequence: CASRRDAYSNQPQHF. The whole variable domain, remainder taken from reference TRBV5-1 and TRBJ1-5, is KAGVTQTPRYLIKTRGQQVTLSCSPISGHRSVSWYQQTPGQGLQFLFEYFSETQRNKGNFPGRFSGRQFSNSRSEMNVSTLELGDSALYLCASRRDAYSNQPQHFGDGTRLSIL.

This clone occurred once. This sample also contains other DNA sequences that code for the same CDR3. The chain couples TRBV24-1 to TRBJ2-5; D unclear. Germline CDR1 is KGHDR and CDR2 is SFDVKD. The length of the CDR3 is 12 residues. The germline V and J ends were trimmed by 6 bases and 4 bases, with 8 bases remaining between them. The DNA of the CDR3 is TGTGCCACCAGTTCGGGTGGAGAGACCCAGTACTTC. Encoded protein: CATSSGGETQYF.

The V call is TRBV28, the J call TRBJ2-7; 8 bases are a match to TRBD2. V gave up 6 bases and J gave up 6 bases; unmatched junction bases: 10. The length of the CDR3 is 14 residues. Germline CDR1 reads MDHEN; CDR2 reads SYDVKM. CDR3 in amino acids: CASRPGGAEFEQYF. CDR3 nucleotides: TGTGCCAGCAGACCCGGGGGGGCGGAATTCGAGCAGTACTTC.

The chain combines TRBV11-2 with TRBJ2-3; D is uncertain. Deletions cut 8 bases from V and 3 bases from J, with 12 bases between. From germline, CDR1 is SGHAT and CDR2 FQNNGV. The CDR3 runs 13 residues. This chain's CDR3 is CASEGSATDTQYF. The CDR3 bases are TGTGCCAGCGAAGGGTCGGCTACAGATACGCAGTATTTT.

The rearrangement links TRBV7-8 to TRBJ1-6; D is possibly TRBD1 (5 bases). The germline V gene encodes CDR1 SGHVS and CDR2 FQNEAQ. The CDR3 loop spans 19 amino acids. V dropped 1 base and J dropped 2 bases, with 18 bases sitting between them. CDR3 sequence: CASSLVAGGTTPYNSPLHF. In nucleotides, the CDR3 is TGTGCCAGCAGCTTAGTTGCAGGAGGGACTACTCCCTATAATTCACCCCTCCACTTT.

The chain joins TRBV4-1 to TRBJ2-7; possibly TRBD1 for D (6 bases). V shed 3 bases and J shed 1 base, with 13 bases lying between them. Germline V CDR1 and CDR2: MGHRA, YSYEKL. The CDR3 is made up of 15 amino acids. The DNA for the CDR3 is TGCGCCAGCAGCCATGAACAGGGCCAGTCCTACGAGCAGTACTTC. It yields the protein CASSHEQGQSYEQYF.

The chain couples TRBV5-1 to TRBJ2-5; tentatively, D is TRBD2 (6 bases). The CDR3 length is 14 residues. Looked up from germline, CDR1 is SGHRS and CDR2 is YFSETQ. Trimming took off 4 bases at V and 7 bases at J, with 17 bases between the two ends. The CDR3 sequence is CASSPGPAGGTQYF. The CDR3 DNA follows: TGCGCCAGCAGCCCGGGACCCGCCGGGGGGACCCAGTACTTC.

The rearrangement links TRBV6-6 to TRBJ1-4; 11 nucleotides line up with TRBD1. Germline values: CDR1 MNHNY, CDR2 SVGAGI (reference sequence). V shed 8 bases, J shed 8 bases, and the junction held 10 bases outside the gene matches. This CDR3 is 15 amino acids long. CDR3 amino acids: CASQKRTGGVEKLFF. The CDR3 bases are TGTGCCAGCCAAAAGCGGACAGGGGGCGTAGAAAAACTGTTTTTT.

DNA of the CDR3: TGTGCCAGCAGCTTAGCCCGGTCTTATCCAGAGACCCAGTACTTC. Amino acid sequence: CASSLARSYPETQYF. J is TRBJ2-5 and V is TRBV7-2; no clear D. Germline CDR1 and CDR2: SGHTA and FQGNSA. The CDR3 has 15 amino acids. V lost 0 bases and J lost 4, with 12 bases in between.

The chain is built from TRBV29-1 and TRBJ1-4; D unclear. The CDR3 spans 12 residues. CDR1 is SQVTM, CDR2 ANQGSEA, per germline. The germline V and J ends were trimmed by 7 bases and 10 bases, with 16 bases remaining between them. CDR3 nucleotides: TGCAGCGGGATCTCAGATATGGGAAAACTGTTTTTT. Translation: CSGISDMGKLFF.

This chain links TRBV19 with TRBJ1-4; D possibly corresponds to TRBD1 (5 bases). CDR3 length equals 16 residues. The V gene lost 1 base and the J gene lost 5 bases, with 14 bases spanning the gap. The germline CDR1 and CDR2 sequences are LNHDA and SQIVND (reference sequence). CDR3: CASSIGAGTPNEKLFF. The CDR3 DNA follows: TGTGCCAGTAGTATAGGAGCCGGGACGCCAAATGAAAAACTGTTTTTT.

CDR3 sequence reads: CASSPDAGGKLFF. CDR3 DNA sequence: TGTGCCAGCAGCCCGGATGCAGGGGGAAAACTGTTTTTT. This rearrangement joins TRBV11-3 to TRBJ1-4; 7 bases are shared with TRBD1. V lost 5 bases to trimming and J lost 10 bases; unmatched junction nucleotides: 7. Germline V gene lookup returns CDR1 SGHNT and CDR2 YENEEA. CDR3 length: 13 residues.

V gene TRBV7-9 combines with J gene TRBJ2-3; no firm D call. CDR1 SEHNR and CDR2 FQNEAQ come from the germline V gene (reference sequence). The length of the CDR3 is 14 residues. Trimming stripped 5 bases from V and 0 bases from J, with 9 bases between. The CDR3 loop is CASSPGRSTDTQYF. In DNA, the CDR3 is TGTGCCAGCAGCCCAGGACGGAGCACAGATACGCAGTATTTT.

As concerns this clone: Other DNA sequences in this specimen translate into the identical CDR3. V is TRBV6-5 and J is TRBJ2-2; 8 bases agree with TRBD1. The CDR3 is made up of 15 amino acids. V gave up 3 bases and J gave up 3 bases; unmatched junction bases: 3. Per germline, CDR1 MNHEY and CDR2 SVGAGI. CDR3 sequence reads: CASSYRQGYTGELFF. The CDR3 nucleotides are TGTGCCAGCAGTTATCGACAGGGGTACACCGGGGAGCTGTTTTTT.

The rearrangement uses TRBV4-3 and TRBJ2-7; 7 positions agree with TRBD1. V was clipped by 1 base and J by 2 bases; unmatched bases: 5. This CDR3 spans 15 amino acids. Germline assignment: CDR1 LGHNA and CDR2 YSLEER. CDR3 DNA: TGCGCCAGCAGCCAAGTTCCCAGGGGGACCTACGAGCAGTACTTC. Its protein product is CASSQVPRGTYEQYF.

This clone was detected once. V usage is TRBV5-6 and J usage is TRBJ2-5; no firm D call. The V gene's germline CDR1 is SGHDT and CDR2 YYEEEE. The CDR3 covers 14 residues. V was cut by 2 bases and J by 2 bases, with 10 bases left in between. CDR3 sequence (DNA): TGTGCCAGCAGCTTCGGAACCAAACAAGAGACCCAGTACTTC. This codes for CASSFGTKQETQYF. The complete variable domain, with remaining parts taken from reference TRBV5-6 and TRBJ2-5, reads DAGVTQSPTHLIKTRGQQVTLRCSPKSGHDTVSWYQQALGQGPQFIFQYYEEEERQRGNFPDRFSGHQFPNYSSELNVNALLLGDSALYLCASSFGTKQETQYFGPGTRLLVL.

This chain uses TRBV6-5 with TRBJ2-5; 8 bases fit TRBD1. Germline V lookup: CDR1 MNHEY, CDR2 SVGAGI. V was clipped by 6 bases and J by 1 base; unmatched bases: 7. The CDR3 runs 15 residues. In DNA form, the CDR3 reads TGTGCCAGCAGGGAGACAGGGGCCAGCCAAGAGACCCAGTACTTC. This sequence encodes CASRETGASQETQYF.

In this sample, this clone turned up a few times. CDR3 DNA: TGTGCTAGTGGTGTACAGGGGGAAGGGGGAGCTTTCTTT. Its translation is CASGVQGEGGAFF. The chain joins TRBV12-5 to TRBJ1-1; 8 nucleotides match TRBD1. This CDR3 spans 13 amino acids. CDR1 and CDR2 from the germline V gene are LGHNT and FRNRAP. Unmatched junction bases numbered 9, after V lost 5 bases and J lost 10 bases.

The chain joins TRBV7-2 to TRBJ1-2, with 8 bases fitting TRBD1. The CDR3 has 15 amino acids. CDR1 and CDR2 (germline): SGHTA, FQGNSA. Trimming at V came to 5 bases and at J to 4 bases, leaving 9 bases not matched to a gene. The CDR3 loop is CASSPDRGKSYGYTF. The CDR3 nucleotides read TGTGCCAGCAGCCCCGACAGGGGAAAGAGCTATGGCTACACCTTC. The whole variable domain, filled in from reference TRBV7-2 and TRBJ1-2, reads GAGVSQSPSNKVTEKGKDVELRCDPISGHTALYWYRQSLGQGLEFLIYFQGNSAPDKSGLPSDRFSAERTGGSVSTLTIQRTQQEDSAVYLCASSPDRGKSYGYTFGSGTRLTVV.

The gene calls are TRBV7-6 and TRBJ1-1; possibly TRBD1 for D (5 bases). Germline values: CDR1 SGHVS, CDR2 FNYEAQ. The CDR3 spans 11 residues. With 5 bases removed from V and 8 bases from J, the gap between germline ends came to 9 bases. The chain's CDR3 is CASSMGREAFF. The CDR3 nucleotides are TGTGCCAGCAGCATGGGACGGGAAGCTTTCTTT.

V usage is TRBV25-1 and J usage is TRBJ1-1; a weak D match, TRBD1 (6 bases). Germline lookup yields CDR1 MGHDK and CDR2 SYGVNS. The CDR3 is 15 residues long. V lost 1 base to trimming and J lost 0 bases, with 9 bases between them. In nucleotides, the CDR3 is TGTGCCAGCAGTGAATTTCAGGGGATGAACACTGAAGCTTTCTTT. Its translation is CASSEFQGMNTEAFF.

This clone was detected many times. The chain combines TRBV18 with TRBJ2-5, with D hard to call. The V end lost 3 bases, the J end lost 3 bases, and 8 bases lay between the germline ends. CDR1 and CDR2 (germline): KGHSH, LQKENI. This CDR3 contains 13 residues. This CDR3 is CASSPFGKETQYF. The CDR3 coding sequence is TGTGCCAGCTCACCCTTTGGTAAAGAGACCCAGTACTTC. The full variable domain, its missing parts supplied by reference TRBV18 and TRBJ2-5, is NAGVMQNPRHLVRRRGQEARLRCSPMKGHSHVYWYRQLPEEGLKFMVYLQKENIIDESGMPKERFSAEFPKEGPSILRIQQVVRGDSAAYFCASSPFGKETQYFGPGTRLLVL.

The chain links TRBV5-6 to TRBJ2-3, with a weak D call TRBD1 (6 bases). Deletions cut 5 bases from V and 3 bases from J, with 10 bases between. CDR1 is SGHDT, CDR2 YYEEEE, per germline. This CDR3 region has 13 residues. The CDR3 loop reads CASRTQGTDTQYF. The CDR3 DNA reads as TGTGCCAGCAGGACGCAGGGGACAGATACGCAGTATTTT.

V gene TRBV30 combines with J gene TRBJ2-5, with TRBD2 as a possible D gene (7 bases). Germline V CDR1 and CDR2: GTSNPN, SVGIG (reference sequence). Trimming pared 1 base from V and 4 bases from J, leaving 13 bases between. There are 14 residues in the CDR3. CDR3 nucleotides: TGTGCCTGGAGTGGGAGGGGGGGGAGAGAGACCCAGTACTTC. Its protein product is CAWSGRGGRETQYF.

The genes are TRBV4-3 and TRBJ1-1, with D tentatively TRBD1 (5 bases). Germline assignment: CDR1 LGHNA and CDR2 YSLEER. V dropped 0 bases and J dropped 7 bases, with 12 bases sitting between them. CDR3 length: 14 residues. This CDR3 reads CASSQDEGHNEAFF. For the CDR3, the DNA is TGCGCCAGCAGCCAAGATGAGGGGCACAATGAAGCTTTCTTT.

The rearrangement links TRBV6-5 to TRBJ2-4; TRBD1 matches 7 bases. This CDR3 has 14 residues. Trimming at V came to 10 bases and at J to 4 bases, leaving 10 bases not matched to a gene. Germline V gene data show CDR1 as MNHEY and CDR2 as SVGAGI. CDR3 loop: CAIGGQALKNIQYF. CDR3 sequence (DNA): TGTGCCATCGGAGGACAGGCTCTTAAAAACATTCAGTACTTC.

The chain is built from TRBV28 and TRBJ1-6; 9 positions match TRBD1. Looked up from germline, CDR1 is MDHEN and CDR2 is SYDVKM. This CDR3 is 16 amino acids long. After removal of 3 bases from V and 7 bases from J, the junction contained 7 bases not matched to a gene. CDR3 sequence reads: CASSFQGGQGNSPLHF. The CDR3 nucleotides are TGTGCCAGCAGTTTTCAAGGAGGACAGGGGAATTCACCCCTCCACTTT.